This record concerns one T cell receptor (beta chain) sequence. This clonotype showed up many times. There is no known antigen for this receptor. No qualities accompany the bases; no much larger clone lies one base away. The TCR beta CDR3 regions were amplified from RNA transcripts. For the first round of RT-PCR on the TCR CDR3, the HTBI primer set was used together with the Qiagen OneStep RT-PCR kit. A second multiplex PCR round built the libraries, followed by size selection and purification. Paired-end sequencing of the libraries was performed with 100 bp reads on an Illumina HiSeq2000. In the paper's pipeline: SOAPnuke was used to process the raw data, with reads discarded if the reads contained adapters or uncalled bases, had a mean Phred below 15, or lacked an exact constant-primer or identifier match. High-quality paired reads were merged using COPE v1.2.5, and each unique nucleotide sequence was defined as a clonotype. Clonotypes were aligned to IMGT TRBV, TRBD and TRBJ reference segments using MiTCR v1.1. Only V-J combinations with frequency above 0.0001, covering 99% to 99.2% of repertoires, were analysed. The TCS score was defined as F50 (clonal expansion) divided by E x V (chaos), with BLOSUM62-based TCRdist calculated between CDR3 peptides within each V-J. Welch's t-statistics and random forest reduced around 520 V-J features to fewer than 15, which were used in a naive Bayes classifier (R e1071). TCRdb's own reprocessing of the public reads used fastp at Q25 and MiXCR and kept productive beta chains. Identical CDR3 proteins give one entry, which carries the most common genes and DNA. The V and J calls and clone size are TCRdb's, not the authors'. Recorded for this sample are fewer than 800,000 distinct CDR3 sequences; roughly 15% of them occurred a single time. The biggest ten clones account for 8.4% of the sample.

The sample is drawn from a study of T cells in Graves' hyperthyroidism and ophthalmopathy (dated by TCRdb to between 2018 and 2021). For the study in its entirety: Peripheral blood samples were taken at initial diagnosis, before any treatment was given. To identify TCR V-J signatures that set the groups apart, the researchers used a discovery cohort of about a hundred patients, made up of 40 to 45 with Graves' ophthalmopathy and approximately 57 with stable Graves' hyperthyroidism. The paper reports TCR Vbeta CDR3 sequencing of 135 peripheral blood samples: 40 or so ophthalmopathy, approximately 74 hyperthyroidism and 17 progressor patients. In six Graves' hyperthyroidism patients, the study also compared T-cell repertoires from thyroid tissue with T-cell repertoires from blood. The 80 to 100 discovery patients were randomly divided into training and test sets at a 7:3 ratio. Prospective prediction of ophthalmopathy was tested in an independent validation cohort consisting of some 18 hyperthyroidism patients and some 17 patients who later progressed to ophthalmopathy. Following sampling, methimazole starting at 30 mg daily was given to hyperthyroidism patients, and high-dose intravenous methylprednisolone was given to ophthalmopathy patients. The full study reports these points: During validation, the model predicted progression to ophthalmopathy a median of roughly six months ahead of onset, with 60% to 71% sensitivity and more than 72% specificity. No statistical method was used to fix the sample size in advance, and group allocation was not hidden from the investigators. In cross-validation, a model built on a 13 V-J signature told ophthalmopathy apart from stable hyperthyroidism with roughly 87% sensitivity and roughly 81% specificity, and in testing the same model reached 80%/75%. Blood samples also contained most of the expanded thyroid clonotypes (frequency above 0.001), which suggests that blood repertoires may reflect thyroid immune responses.

Stable Graves' hyperthyroidism was defined as the absence of progression to ophthalmopathy over 18 months of follow-up. Hyperthyroidism patients were aged 18 to 65 years and newly diagnosed, with disease duration of less than 2 months. Exclusion was applied to patients with uncontrolled infections, other autoimmune diseases, pregnancy or lactation. Diagnoses were established on the basis of clinical symptoms, serum thyroxine and TRAb, thyroid ultrasound, and orbital computed tomography. Ficoll-Paque density gradient centrifugation was used to isolate PBMCs from approximately 11 ml of fresh peripheral blood. Total RNA was extracted using Trizol reagent, and RNA quality was assessed on an Agilent 2100 Bioanalyzer. Trimmed from V: 6 bases; trimmed from J: 6 bases; junction bases lacking a gene match: 7. From the cysteine up to the phenylalanine, the CDR3 has a length of 13 residues. Of all the DNA, just the CDR3 is kept, 39 bases in frame from base 1.

The sample comprised blood. This receptor was obtained from a man between 18 and 35 years old with Graves' hyperthyroidism. The sequence links TRBV12-3 or TRBV12-4 to TRBJ1-2, and TRBD1 matches 7 of the central bases. The DNA sequence is as follows: TGTGCCAGCAGCCCAACAGGGGTCCATGGCTACACCTTC. This is translated as CASSPTGVHGYTF.